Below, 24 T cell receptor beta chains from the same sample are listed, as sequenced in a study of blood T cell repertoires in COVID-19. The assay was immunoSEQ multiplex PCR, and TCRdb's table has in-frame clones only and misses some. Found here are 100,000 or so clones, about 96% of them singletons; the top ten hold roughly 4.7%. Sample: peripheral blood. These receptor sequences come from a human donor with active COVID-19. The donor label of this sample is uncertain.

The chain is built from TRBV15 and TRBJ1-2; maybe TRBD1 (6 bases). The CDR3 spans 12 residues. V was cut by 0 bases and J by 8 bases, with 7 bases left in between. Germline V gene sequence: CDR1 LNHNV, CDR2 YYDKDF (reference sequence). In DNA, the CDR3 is TGTGCCACCAGCAGAGACAGGGGCGGCTACACCTTC. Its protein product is CATSRDRGGYTF.

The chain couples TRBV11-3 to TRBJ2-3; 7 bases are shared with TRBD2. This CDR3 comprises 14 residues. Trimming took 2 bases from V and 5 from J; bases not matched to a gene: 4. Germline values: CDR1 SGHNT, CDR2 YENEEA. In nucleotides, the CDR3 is TGTGCCAGCAGCTTAAACGGGGAGGGAGATACGCAGTATTTT. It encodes CASSLNGEGDTQYF. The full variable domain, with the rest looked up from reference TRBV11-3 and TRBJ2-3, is EAGVVQSPRYKIIEKKQPVAFWCNPISGHNTLYWYLQNLGQGPELLIRYENEEAVDDSQLPKDRFSAERLKGVDSTLKIQPAELGDSAVYLCASSLNGEGDTQYFGPGTRLTVL.

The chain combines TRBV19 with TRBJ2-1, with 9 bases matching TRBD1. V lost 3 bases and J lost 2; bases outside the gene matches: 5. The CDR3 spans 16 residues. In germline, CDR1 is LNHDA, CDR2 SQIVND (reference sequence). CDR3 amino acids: CASSMAGQGPYNEQFF. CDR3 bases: TGTGCCAGTAGTATGGCGGGACAGGGCCCCTACAATGAGCAGTTCTTC.

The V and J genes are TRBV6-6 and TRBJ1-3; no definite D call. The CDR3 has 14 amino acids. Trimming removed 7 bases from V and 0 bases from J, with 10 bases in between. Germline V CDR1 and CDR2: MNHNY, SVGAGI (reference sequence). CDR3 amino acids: CASNPAGSGNTIYF. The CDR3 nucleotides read TGTGCCAGCAACCCGGCGGGCTCTGGAAACACCATATATTTT.

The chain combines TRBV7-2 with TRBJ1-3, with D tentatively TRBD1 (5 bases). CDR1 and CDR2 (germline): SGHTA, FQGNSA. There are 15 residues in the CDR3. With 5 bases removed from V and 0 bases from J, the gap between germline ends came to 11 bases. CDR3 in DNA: TGTGCCAGCAGCCCGGACAAAGACTCTGGAAACACCATATATTTT. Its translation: CASSPDKDSGNTIYF.

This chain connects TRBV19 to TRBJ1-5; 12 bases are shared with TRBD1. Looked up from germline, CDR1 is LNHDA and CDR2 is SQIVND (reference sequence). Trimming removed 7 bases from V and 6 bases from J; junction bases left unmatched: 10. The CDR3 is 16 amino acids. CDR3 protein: CASMTPGQGASQPQHF. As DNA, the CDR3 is TGTGCCAGTATGACACCGGGACAGGGGGCGAGTCAGCCCCAGCATTTT.

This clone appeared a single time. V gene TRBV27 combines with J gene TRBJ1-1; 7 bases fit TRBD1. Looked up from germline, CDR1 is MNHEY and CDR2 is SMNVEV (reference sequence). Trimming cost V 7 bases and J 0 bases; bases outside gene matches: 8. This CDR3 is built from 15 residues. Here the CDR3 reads CASTPDRTLNTEAFF. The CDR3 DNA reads TGTGCCAGCACCCCGGACAGGACTCTGAACACTGAAGCTTTCTTT.

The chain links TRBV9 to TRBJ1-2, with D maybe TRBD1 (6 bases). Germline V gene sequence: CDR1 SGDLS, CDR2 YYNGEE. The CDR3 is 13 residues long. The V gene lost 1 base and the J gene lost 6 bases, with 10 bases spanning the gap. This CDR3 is CASSVTTGDGYTF. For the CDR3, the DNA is TGTGCCAGCAGCGTAACGACAGGCGATGGCTACACCTTC.

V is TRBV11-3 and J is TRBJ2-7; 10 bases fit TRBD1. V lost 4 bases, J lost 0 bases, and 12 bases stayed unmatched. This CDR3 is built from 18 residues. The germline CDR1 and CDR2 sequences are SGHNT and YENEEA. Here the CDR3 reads CASSWLFGTGASSYEQYF. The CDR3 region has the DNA TGTGCCAGCAGCTGGTTATTCGGGACAGGGGCGTCCTCCTACGAGCAGTACTTC.

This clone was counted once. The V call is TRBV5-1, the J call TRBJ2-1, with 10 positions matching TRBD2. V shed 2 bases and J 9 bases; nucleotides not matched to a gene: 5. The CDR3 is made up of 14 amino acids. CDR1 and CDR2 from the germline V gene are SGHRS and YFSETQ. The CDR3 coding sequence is TGCGCCAGCAGCTTAGGGACTAGCGCTCTTGAGCAGTTCTTC. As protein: CASSLGTSALEQFF. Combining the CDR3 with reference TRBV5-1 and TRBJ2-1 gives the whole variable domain KAGVTQTPRYLIKTRGQQVTLSCSPISGHRSVSWYQQTPGQGLQFLFEYFSETQRNKGNFPGRFSGRQFSNSRSEMNVSTLELGDSALYLCASSLGTSALEQFFGPGTRLTVL.

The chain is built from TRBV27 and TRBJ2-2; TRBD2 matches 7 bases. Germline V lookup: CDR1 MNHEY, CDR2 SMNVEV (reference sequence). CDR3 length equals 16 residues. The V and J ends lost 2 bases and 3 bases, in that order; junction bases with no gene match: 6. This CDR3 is CASSLGAGVDTGELFF. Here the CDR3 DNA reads TGTGCCAGCAGTTTAGGTGCGGGAGTCGACACCGGGGAGCTGTTTTTT.

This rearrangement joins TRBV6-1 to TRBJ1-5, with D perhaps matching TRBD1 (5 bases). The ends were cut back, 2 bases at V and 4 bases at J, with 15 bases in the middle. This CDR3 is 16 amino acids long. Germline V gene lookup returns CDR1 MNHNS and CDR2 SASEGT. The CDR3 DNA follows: TGTGCCAGCAGTGAAAATGCGGGGGTCCCTAATCAGCCCCAGCATTTT. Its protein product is CASSENAGVPNQPQHF.

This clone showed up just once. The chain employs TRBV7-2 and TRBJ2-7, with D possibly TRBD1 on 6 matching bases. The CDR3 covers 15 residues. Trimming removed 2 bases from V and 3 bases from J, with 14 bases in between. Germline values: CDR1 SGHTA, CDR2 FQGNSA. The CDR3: CASSLSSQGIYEQYF. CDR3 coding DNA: TGTGCCAGCAGCTTAAGCTCCCAGGGGATCTACGAGCAGTACTTC. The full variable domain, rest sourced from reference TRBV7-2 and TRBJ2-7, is GAGVSQSPSNKVTEKGKDVELRCDPISGHTALYWYRQSLGQGLEFLIYFQGNSAPDKSGLPSDRFSAERTGGSVSTLTIQRTQQEDSAVYLCASSLSSQGIYEQYFGPGTRLTVT.

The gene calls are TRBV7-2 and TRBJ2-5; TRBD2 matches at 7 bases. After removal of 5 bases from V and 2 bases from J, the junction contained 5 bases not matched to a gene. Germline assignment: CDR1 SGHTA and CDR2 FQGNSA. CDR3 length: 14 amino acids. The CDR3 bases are TGTGCCAGCAGCCTGGGGAGGGTGCAAGAGACCCAGTACTTC. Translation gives CASSLGRVQETQYF.

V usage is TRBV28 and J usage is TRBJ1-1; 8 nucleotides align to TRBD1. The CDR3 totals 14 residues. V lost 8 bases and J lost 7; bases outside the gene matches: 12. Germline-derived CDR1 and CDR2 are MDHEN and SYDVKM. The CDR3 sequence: CASGPTGAPNEAFF. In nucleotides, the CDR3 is TGTGCCAGCGGGCCGACAGGGGCCCCTAATGAAGCTTTCTTT.

The CDR3 DNA reads as TGTGCCAGCAGCTTGGGTAGCGGGGGGACAGATACGCAGTATTTT. This encodes CASSLGSGGTDTQYF. The V gene is TRBV5-6, the J gene TRBJ2-3; 10 bases are shared with TRBD2. J was trimmed by 3 bases and V by 0 bases; bases with no gene match: 1. This CDR3 spans 15 amino acids. Germline V gene sequence: CDR1 SGHDT, CDR2 YYEEEE.

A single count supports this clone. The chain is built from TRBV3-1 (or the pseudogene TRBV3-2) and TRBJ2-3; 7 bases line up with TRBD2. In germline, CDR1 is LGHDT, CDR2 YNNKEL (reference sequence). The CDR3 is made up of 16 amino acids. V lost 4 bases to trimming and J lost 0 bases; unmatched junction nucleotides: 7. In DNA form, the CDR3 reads TGTGCCAGCAGCCCCCTCAGCGGGGTAAGCACAGATACGCAGTATTTT. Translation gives CASSPLSGVSTDTQYF.

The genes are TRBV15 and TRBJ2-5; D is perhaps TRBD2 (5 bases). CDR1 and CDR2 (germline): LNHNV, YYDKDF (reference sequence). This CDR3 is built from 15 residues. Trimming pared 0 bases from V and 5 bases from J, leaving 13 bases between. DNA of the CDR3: TGTGCCACCAGCAGAGATGTGAGGGATCTGGAGACCCAGTACTTC. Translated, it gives CATSRDVRDLETQYF.

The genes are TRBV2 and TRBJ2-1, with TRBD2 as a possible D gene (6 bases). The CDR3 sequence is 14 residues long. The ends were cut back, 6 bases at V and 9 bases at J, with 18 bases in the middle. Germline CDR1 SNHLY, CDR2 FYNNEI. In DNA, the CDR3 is TGTGCCAGCAGGTTAGCGGCGGGAACGGCTGAGCAGTTCTTC. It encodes CASRLAAGTAEQFF.

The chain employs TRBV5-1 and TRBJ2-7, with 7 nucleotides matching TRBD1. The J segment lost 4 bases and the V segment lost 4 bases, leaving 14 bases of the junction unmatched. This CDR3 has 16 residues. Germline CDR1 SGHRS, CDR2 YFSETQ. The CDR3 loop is CASSHDNRGRLYEQYF. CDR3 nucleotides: TGCGCCAGCAGCCATGATAACAGGGGCCGGTTATACGAGCAGTACTTC.

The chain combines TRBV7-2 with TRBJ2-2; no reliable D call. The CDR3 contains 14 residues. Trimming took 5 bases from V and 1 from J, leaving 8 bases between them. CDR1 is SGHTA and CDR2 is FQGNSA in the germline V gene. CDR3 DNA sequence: TGTGCCAGCAGCCAGAGGCGGAACACCGGGGAGCTGTTTTTT. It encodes CASSQRRNTGELFF. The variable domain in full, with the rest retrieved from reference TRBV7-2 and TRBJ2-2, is GAGVSQSPSNKVTEKGKDVELRCDPISGHTALYWYRQSLGQGLEFLIYFQGNSAPDKSGLPSDRFSAERTGGSVSTLTIQRTQQEDSAVYLCASSQRRNTGELFFGEGSRLTVL.

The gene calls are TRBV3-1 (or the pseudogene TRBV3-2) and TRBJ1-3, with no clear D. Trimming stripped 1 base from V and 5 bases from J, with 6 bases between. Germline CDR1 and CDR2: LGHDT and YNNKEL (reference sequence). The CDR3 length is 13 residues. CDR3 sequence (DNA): TGTGCCAGCAGCCAAGTCAGGAGAAACACCATATATTTT. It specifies CASSQVRRNTIYF.

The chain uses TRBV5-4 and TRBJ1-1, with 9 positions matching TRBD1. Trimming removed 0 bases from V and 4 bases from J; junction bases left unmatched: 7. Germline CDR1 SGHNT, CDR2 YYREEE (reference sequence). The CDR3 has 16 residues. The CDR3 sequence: CASSLAPQGATTEAFF. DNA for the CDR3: TGTGCCAGCAGCTTGGCTCCACAGGGGGCGACCACTGAAGCTTTCTTT.

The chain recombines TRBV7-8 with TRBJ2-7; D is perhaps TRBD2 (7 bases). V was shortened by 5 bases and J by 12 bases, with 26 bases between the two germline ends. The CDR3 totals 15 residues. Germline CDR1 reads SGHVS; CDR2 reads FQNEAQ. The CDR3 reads CASSAPLASSGARYF. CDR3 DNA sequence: TGTGCCAGCAGCGCCCCACTAGCGTCCTCGGGGGCAAGGTACTTC. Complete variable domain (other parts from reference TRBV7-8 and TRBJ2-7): GAGVSQSPRYKVAKRGQDVALRCDPISGHVSLFWYQQALGQGPEFLTYFQNEAQLDKSGLPSDRFFAERPEGSVSTLKIQRTQQEDSAVYLCASSAPLASSGARYFGPGTRLTVT.